This entry lists 29 T cell receptor beta chains sequenced from one sample in a study of patients and donors after allogeneic stem cell transplantation. TCRdb reprocessed the RT-PCR reads with MiXCR, giving one entry per CDR3 protein. The data show approximately 150,000 distinct CDR3 sequences, approximately 30% seen once. Sample: blood, either unsorted or a sorted T cell fraction (not recorded which). The receptor source for this set is a human donor who was either an allogeneic HSCT recipient or a stem cell or donor lymphocyte infusion donor (not recorded which). It is not recorded whose cells these are; they may come from a transplant donor.

This sequence joins TRBV7-6 and TRBJ2-3; no reliable D call. The V end lost 5 bases, the J end lost 3 bases, and 6 bases lay between the germline ends. The CDR3 extends over 12 amino acids. In germline, CDR1 is SGHVS, CDR2 FNYEAQ. The CDR3 DNA reads TGTGCCAGCAGCCCCTGGACAGATACGCAGTATTTT. Amino acid sequence: CASSPWTDTQYF.

This chain joins TRBV30 and TRBJ1-2; D is unresolved. V was cut by 5 bases and J by 2 bases, with 12 bases left in between. The CDR3 covers 13 residues. Germline V gene sequence: CDR1 GTSNPN, CDR2 SVGIG (reference sequence). The CDR3: CAWAEGFNYGYTF. The CDR3 coding sequence is TGTGCCTGGGCAGAAGGGTTCAACTATGGCTACACCTTC.

The chain is built from TRBV7-9 and TRBJ2-7; D may match TRBD1 or TRBD2 (5 bases each). The germline V and J ends were trimmed by 1 base and 0 bases, with 10 bases remaining between them. The germline CDR1 and CDR2 sequences are SEHNR and FQNEAQ (reference sequence). This CDR3 is 15 amino acids long. This chain's CDR3 is CASSLGAGTSYEQYF. CDR3 DNA: TGTGCCAGCAGCTTAGGAGCCGGGACCTCCTACGAGCAGTACTTC.

The chain uses TRBV9 and TRBJ1-5, with 10 bases that match TRBD1. J gave up 7 bases and V 5 bases, and 6 bases lay outside the gene matches. Germline V CDR1 and CDR2: SGDLS, YYNGEE. The length of the CDR3 is 14 residues. CDR3 sequence reads: CASSVRDRGQPQHF. In nucleotides, the CDR3 is TGTGCCAGCAGTGTCCGGGACAGGGGACAGCCCCAGCATTTT.

This clonotype occurred a few times. The CDR3 nucleotides read TGTGCCAGCAGTCGTAGCGGGAGGGCCCAGAATGAGCAGTTCTTC. Its protein is CASSRSGRAQNEQFF. The genes are TRBV12-3 or TRBV12-4 and TRBJ2-1, with TRBD2 matching over 11 bases. The CDR3 sequence is 15 residues long. Trimming at V came to 5 bases and at J to 7 bases, leaving 7 bases not matched to a gene.

This chain joins TRBV29-1 and TRBJ1-1; 9 bases map to TRBD1. Germline CDR1 is SQVTM and CDR2 is ANQGSEA. V gave up 6 bases and J gave up 5 bases; unmatched junction bases: 13. This CDR3 spans 15 amino acids. Written as DNA, the CDR3 is TGCAGCGTAAAATACAGGGGGCTGCGGGGTACTGAAGCTTTCTTT. The encoded protein is CSVKYRGLRGTEAFF.

This clonotype was detected only a few times. The chain recombines TRBV10-3 with TRBJ2-4; the D call may be TRBD1 or TRBD2 (5 bases each). This CDR3 has 14 residues. Looked up from germline, CDR1 is ENHRY and CDR2 is SYGVKD. V was cut by 0 bases and J by 8 bases, with 11 bases left in between. DNA for the CDR3: TGTGCCATCAGTGAGTCAATGAGGGACCACATTCAGTACTTC. It specifies CAISESMRDHIQYF.

This clonotype showed up just a few times. J is TRBJ2-1 and V is TRBV3-1; D is unclear. V was pared by 5 bases and J by 8 bases, with 7 bases between. CDR1 and CDR2 from the germline V gene are LGHDT and YNNKEL (reference sequence). The CDR3 consists of 11 residues. The CDR3 DNA sequence: TGTGCCAGCAGCGCCGGGTATGAGCAGTTCTTC. As protein: CASSAGYEQFF.

This clonotype has at least ten counts. The chain employs TRBV20-1 and TRBJ1-6; D is perhaps TRBD1 (5 bases). V dropped 2 bases and J dropped 4 bases, with 15 bases sitting between them. Germline loops: CDR1 DFQATT, CDR2 SNEGSKA (reference sequence). CDR3 size: 16 residues. CDR3 region: CSARKSGAWYNSPLHF. In nucleotides, the CDR3 is TGCAGTGCTAGAAAAAGCGGGGCTTGGTATAATTCACCCCTCCACTTT.

The V gene is TRBV12-5, the J gene TRBJ2-3; D possibly matches TRBD1 or TRBD2 (6 bases each). Trimming left V 0 bases short and J 1 base short, with 14 bases between. Per the germline V gene, CDR1 is LGHNT and CDR2 is FRNRAP. CDR3 length equals 17 residues. CDR3 DNA sequence: TGTGCTAGTGGTTTGGTACGAGCAGGGGAGGGCACAGATACGCAGTATTTT. Amino acids: CASGLVRAGEGTDTQYF.

In its sample, this clonotype was seen a few times. The gene calls are TRBV9 and TRBJ1-2; D unclear. Trimming took 3 bases from V and 8 from J, leaving 14 bases between them. The germline V gene encodes CDR1 SGDLS and CDR2 YYNGEE. The CDR3 has 13 residues. The CDR3 sequence is CASSGEGSSGYTF. DNA for the CDR3: TGTGCCAGCAGCGGGGAGGGATCTAGCGGCTACACCTTC.

The CDR3 nucleotides are TGCAGCGTTGAAGTTGAGGGGACAGGGGCTTCCTACGAGCAGTACTTC. It is translated as CSVEVEGTGASYEQYF. The V and J genes are TRBV29-1 and TRBJ2-7, with 10 nucleotides matching TRBD1. The CDR3 totals 16 residues. Trimming cost V 1 base and J 1 base; bases outside gene matches: 7. The germline V gene encodes CDR1 SQVTM and CDR2 ANQGSEA.

The V call is TRBV3-1, the J call TRBJ2-1, with 9 nucleotides matching TRBD2. With V trimmed by 4 bases and J by 7 bases, 5 bases remained unmatched. CDR1 is LGHDT and CDR2 is YNNKEL in the germline V gene (reference sequence). This CDR3 spans 14 amino acids. The CDR3 DNA reads as TGTGCCAGCAGCCTCGCGGGAGGGTTTAATGAGCAGTTCTTC. Its translation: CASSLAGGFNEQFF.

The chain uses TRBV28 and TRBJ1-2; 7 bases are a match to TRBD1. CDR1 and CDR2 (germline): MDHEN, SYDVKM. CDR3 length equals 14 residues. The V segment lost 6 bases and the J segment 5 bases; nucleotides outside the gene matches: 9. The DNA of the CDR3 is TGTGCCAGCAGCTTCCTGACAGGGAGATATGGCTACACCTTC. It specifies CASSFLTGRYGYTF.

This clonotype came up a few times. The chain uses TRBV25-1 and TRBJ1-1, with D maybe TRBD1 (5 bases). CDR1 and CDR2 (germline): MGHDK, SYGVNS. This CDR3 spans 15 amino acids. V lost 0 bases, J lost 6 bases, and 14 bases lay in between. Written as DNA, the CDR3 is TGTGCCAGCAGTGAATATGGGGGGGGGAATGCTGAAGCTTTCTTT. This translates into CASSEYGGGNAEAFF.

The V and J genes are TRBV12-3 or TRBV12-4 and TRBJ2-2; 11 bases agree with TRBD2. This CDR3 spans 16 amino acids. V shed 1 base, J shed 6 bases, and the junction held 4 bases outside the gene matches. DNA for the CDR3: TGTGCCAGCAGTTTAGGGGCTAGCGGGAGGCCCGGGGAGCTGTTTTTT. The encoded protein is CASSLGASGRPGELFF.

CDR3 sequence reads: CASSFAATGDTQYF. The CDR3 DNA is TGTGCCAGCAGTTTTGCAGCGACTGGGGATACGCAGTATTTT. The genes are TRBV12-3 or TRBV12-4 and TRBJ2-3; D is undetermined. The CDR3 sequence is 14 residues long. V was shortened by 3 bases and J by 6 bases, with 13 bases between the two germline ends.

The gene calls are TRBV5-1 and TRBJ2-3, with 7 bases fitting TRBD2. The V and J ends lost 2 bases and 7 bases, in that order; junction bases with no gene match: 1. The CDR3 is made up of 12 amino acids. Germline V gene sequence: CDR1 SGHRS, CDR2 YFSETQ. The CDR3 DNA is TGCGCCAGCAGCTTCGGGGGGAATACGCAGTATTTT. Its protein product is CASSFGGNTQYF.

Concerning this clonotype: A junction boundary mismatches the germline segment, possibly from a read error. The rearrangement links TRBV7-7 to TRBJ2-2; no reliable D call. Per the germline V gene, CDR1 is SSHAT and CDR2 is FNYEAQ (reference sequence). The CDR3 is 14 amino acids. The CDR3 sequence: CASSPGPNFGELFF. The CDR3 bases are TGTGCTAGCAGCCCCGGGCCCAACTTCGGGGAGCTGTTTTTT.

A single count supports this clonotype. V and J are TRBV18 and TRBJ1-4; D unclear. Germline CDR1 is KGHSH and CDR2 is LQKENI. Trimming left V 4 bases short and J 5 bases short, with 20 bases between. This CDR3 spans 17 amino acids. As DNA, the CDR3 is TGTGCCAGCTCACAGGGATCCCCGGTTTCGGGGAATGAAAAACTGTTTTTT. Amino acid sequence: CASSQGSPVSGNEKLFF.

The table lists this clonotype with a few counts. This rearrangement joins TRBV5-1 to TRBJ2-6; D is unresolved. The CDR3 has 16 residues. Germline V gene sequence: CDR1 SGHRS, CDR2 YFSETQ. V lost 0 bases to trimming and J lost 0 bases, with 7 bases between them. The DNA for the CDR3 is TGCGCCAGCAGCTTGGCGCCGGTCTCTGGGGCCAACGTCCTGACTTTC. Protein: CASSLAPVSGANVLTF.

This clonotype was seen more than once but under ten times. The V gene is TRBV7-9, the J gene TRBJ1-2; TRBD1 agrees at 12 bases. The CDR3 is 14 residues long. Germline V gene lookup returns CDR1 SEHNR and CDR2 FQNEAQ (reference sequence). The trim removed 7 bases at V and 8 bases at J, leaving 8 bases unmatched. Here the CDR3 DNA reads TGTGCCAGCACCGATCCGGGACAGGGGGCCGGCTACACCTTC. This sequence encodes CASTDPGQGAGYTF.

This clonotype showed up many times. This chain uses TRBV27 with TRBJ1-6; TRBD1 agrees at 7 bases. The germline CDR1 and CDR2 sequences are MNHEY and SMNVEV (reference sequence). The trim removed 2 bases at V and 12 bases at J, leaving 4 bases unmatched. The CDR3 has 13 amino acids. The CDR3 DNA is TGTGCCAGCAGTTTACAGGGGGTCCAACCCCTCCACTTT. Translated: CASSLQGVQPLHF.

J is TRBJ2-3 and V is TRBV28; 7 bases are a match to TRBD1. CDR1 is MDHEN, CDR2 SYDVKM, per germline. The CDR3 consists of 17 residues. Trimming removed 3 bases from V and 3 bases from J; junction bases left unmatched: 12. The CDR3 DNA sequence: TGTGCCAGCAGTTTCCCCGCACAGGGGATAACGACAGATACGCAGTATTTT. This codes for CASSFPAQGITTDTQYF.

V usage is TRBV12-3 or TRBV12-4 and J usage is TRBJ1-5; D is ambiguous. The CDR3 sequence is 14 residues long. Trimming removed 6 bases at V and 1 base at J, with 10 bases between. CDR3 in DNA: TGTGCCAGCAGCACCGTTAACAGCAATCAGCCCCAGCATTTT. Translated: CASSTVNSNQPQHF.

In this sample, this clonotype turned up once. The rearrangement uses TRBV12-3 or TRBV12-4 and TRBJ2-1; 11 bases map to TRBD2. V lost 1 base, J lost 7 bases, and 3 bases stayed unmatched. There are 15 residues in the CDR3. This CDR3 reads CASSLGLAGINEQFF. CDR3 DNA: TGTGCCAGCAGTTTAGGACTAGCGGGAATTAATGAGCAGTTCTTC.

This clonotype was picked up a small number of times. The V and J genes are TRBV5-4 and TRBJ2-3; D possibly uses TRBD1 or TRBD2 (5 bases each). There are 12 residues in the CDR3. The germline gives CDR1 SGHNT, CDR2 YYREEE (reference sequence). V was pared by 9 bases and J by 6 bases, with 14 bases between. CDR3 loop: CATSVEGDTQYF. CDR3 coding DNA: TGTGCCACCTCAGTAGAGGGGGATACGCAGTATTTT.

The chain combines TRBV28 with TRBJ1-4, with D possibly matching TRBD1 (6 bases). Germline lookup yields CDR1 MDHEN and CDR2 SYDVKM. The ends were cut back, 6 bases at V and 3 bases at J, with 8 bases in the middle. This CDR3 spans 13 amino acids. The CDR3 nucleotides are TGTGCCAGCAGACGGACAGCTAATGAAAAACTGTTTTTT. Residues: CASRRTANEKLFF.

This clonotype showed up just a few times. V gene TRBV29-1 combines with J gene TRBJ2-2; 7 nucleotides line up with TRBD2. CDR3 length equals 15 residues. With V trimmed by 3 bases and J by 2 bases, 6 bases remained unmatched. CDR1 is SQVTM and CDR2 is ANQGSEA in the germline V gene. The CDR3 is CSVDVSGLNTGELFF. The CDR3, as DNA: TGCAGCGTTGATGTTAGCGGGTTAAACACCGGGGAGCTGTTTTTT.